The entry that follows covers one T cell receptor (beta chain) sequence. The sample is drawn from a study of OX40 agonist ivuxolimab in advanced cancers. Study at large: Partial responses were achieved by three patients: one hepatocellular carcinoma, two cutaneous melanoma.

The data were produced by immunoSEQ multiplex PCR, yet TCRdb's version contains in-frame clones alone and is incomplete. Among 30,000 to 40,000 clones listed, 65% to 85% were seen once. The CDR3 is 16 residues long. Germline V gives CDR1 GTSNPN, CDR2 SVGIG (reference sequence). J lost 6 bases, V lost 0 bases, and 12 bases had no gene match. This chain connects TRBV30 to TRBJ2-7; TRBD1 aligns across 9 bases. This receptor was obtained from an adult with an advanced solid tumor such as melanoma, head and neck, liver or kidney cancer. The sequencing used CD4+ or CD8+ T cells sorted from blood, collected in a trial of the OX40 agonist ivuxolimab. This CDR3 is CAWSVFTGTGTGEQYF. CDR3 sequence (DNA): TGTGCCTGGAGTGTTTTCACCGGGACAGGGACCGGCGAGCAGTACTTC. The full variable domain, rest sourced from reference TRBV30 and TRBJ2-7, is SQTIHQWPATLVQPVGSPLSLECTVEGTSNPNLYWYRQAAGRGLQLLFYSVGIGQISSEVPQNLSASRPQDRQFILSSKKLLLSDSGFYLCAWSVFTGTGTGEQYFGPGTRLTVT.